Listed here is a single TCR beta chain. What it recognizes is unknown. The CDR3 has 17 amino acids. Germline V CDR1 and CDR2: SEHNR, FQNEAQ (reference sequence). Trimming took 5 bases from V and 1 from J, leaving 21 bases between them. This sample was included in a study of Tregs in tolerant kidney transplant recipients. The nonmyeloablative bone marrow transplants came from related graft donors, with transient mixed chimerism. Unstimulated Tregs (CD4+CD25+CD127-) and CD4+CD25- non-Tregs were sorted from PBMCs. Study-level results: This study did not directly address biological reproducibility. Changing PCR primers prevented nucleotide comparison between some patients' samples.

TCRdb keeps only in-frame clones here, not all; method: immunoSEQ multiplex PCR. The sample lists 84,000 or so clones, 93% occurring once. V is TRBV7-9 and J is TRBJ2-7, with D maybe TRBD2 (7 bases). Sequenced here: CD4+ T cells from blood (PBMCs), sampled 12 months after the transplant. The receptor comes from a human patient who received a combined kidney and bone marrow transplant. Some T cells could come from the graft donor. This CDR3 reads CASSTWVGGVGSYEQYF. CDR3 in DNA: TGTGCCAGCAGCACATGGGTAGGGGGGGTAGGGTCCTACGAGCAGTACTTC.